Here is one T cell receptor (beta chain) with its context. The antigen is undetermined. The data are from a study of persistence of HIV-infected CD4 T cells. Across the study: Donors were ART-treated; their CMV- and Gag-responding CD4+ T cells were isolated.

This CDR3 has 13 amino acids. Germline V gene data show CDR1 as WSHSY and CDR2 as SAAADI. Trimming removed 5 bases at V and 5 bases at J, with 12 bases between. Stimulation used around 9.1 ug/mL lysate from CMV-infected fibroblasts. Sorted nonresponding memory CD4+ T cells were CD40L-negative, CD69-negative, CD45RO-high. Donors had undetectable plasma HIV-1 RNA, under 50 copies/mL, for 4+ years. The libraries were made with immunoSEQ version 4 in survey mode. Genomic DNA was diluted to 9 to 10 ng/uL, up to roughly 1 ug per sample. Here immunoSEQ multiplex PCR was the method, and the copy in TCRdb shows in-frame clones only, minus some. The sample gives about 28,000 clones, almost 85% of which show up once; less than 5% is in the top ten.

Sequences were derived from CD4+ T cells sorted from PBMCs after approximately 19-hour stimulation, sampled from a patient who received antiretroviral therapy. The origin of this receptor is an adult man with HIV who was CMV-seropositive. The V gene is TRBV10-2, the J gene TRBJ1-2; a possible D gene is TRBD1 (6 bases). CDR3: CASSNDGQYGYTF. The CDR3 DNA reads TGCGCCAGCAGTAACGATGGACAGTATGGCTACACCTTC.